This T cell receptor beta chain was obtained from a study of blood T cells in healthy people across ages. General study results and limits: The study could not conclusively compare naive and antigen-experienced cells, given its unsorted PBMCs.

Germline V gene sequence: CDR1 SNHLY, CDR2 FYNNEI. This CDR3 region has 11 residues. Trimming removed 7 bases at V and 4 bases at J, with 8 bases between. This clonotype showed up just a few times. The target antigen is unknown. Primers used in a second PCR of roughly 7 to 12 cycles were a sample-barcoded 5' primer and a J-beta primer mix. TCRdb re-analysed the 5' RACE reads in MiXCR, keeping a single row per CDR3 protein. The sample has hundreds of thousands of distinct CDR3 sequences; roughly 58% are singletons. This sequence originates from a man between 60 and 75 years old in good health. Sequenced sample: blood. The chain has TRBV2 and TRBJ2-7; no definite D call. The CDR3 DNA is TGTGCCAGCATCGACCCTTACGAGCAGTACTTC. Its translation: CASIDPYEQYF.